The 32 T cell receptor beta chains given below trace back to one sample, sequenced in a study of shared clonotypes between healthy human individuals. Measured with immunoSEQ multiplex PCR; TCRdb has only the in-frame clones, and not every one. The table shows about 470,000 clones, with around 79% occurring only once. The sample consisted of PBMCs. The receptors come from a woman aged 40 to 55 in good health. Some clones in this sample may be carry-over from other donors' samples.

The rearrangement links TRBV7-8 to TRBJ2-2; 12 bases align to TRBD2. The CDR3 covers 16 residues. Per the germline V gene, CDR1 is SGHVS and CDR2 is FQNEAQ. The trim removed 5 bases at V and 3 bases at J, leaving 4 bases unmatched. The CDR3 nucleotides are TGTGCCAGCAGCGCGCGACTAGCGGGAGACACCGGGGAGCTGTTTTTT. Encoded protein: CASSARLAGDTGELFF.

The chain carries TRBV5-1 and TRBJ1-1, with 7 positions matching TRBD1. Germline CDR1 reads SGHRS; CDR2 reads YFSETQ. V lost 3 bases to trimming and J lost 1 base; unmatched junction nucleotides: 3. This CDR3 region has 14 residues. The CDR3 loop reads CASSSGQPNTEAFF. The CDR3 coding sequence is TGCGCCAGCAGCTCGGGACAGCCGAACACTGAAGCTTTCTTT.

The chain uses TRBV2 and TRBJ2-1; no clear D gene. In germline, CDR1 is SNHLY, CDR2 FYNNEI. The ends were cut back, 7 bases at V and 0 bases at J, with 10 bases in the middle. The CDR3 has 14 residues. The CDR3 loop reads CASTGDSSYNEQFF. DNA for the CDR3: TGTGCCAGCACGGGTGATAGCTCCTACAATGAGCAGTTCTTC.

The J gene is TRBJ2-5, the V gene TRBV6-4; D ambiguous. The CDR3 extends over 11 amino acids. The ends were cut back, 10 bases at V and 10 bases at J, with 16 bases in the middle. Germline V gives CDR1 MRHNA, CDR2 SNTAGT. Here the CDR3 reads CAISSRLVQYF. CDR3 DNA: TGTGCCATCAGCAGTAGGCTAGTCCAGTACTTC.

The chain couples TRBV27 to TRBJ2-7; D might be TRBD1 or TRBD2, each matching 5 bases. The V gene lost 6 bases and the J gene lost 3 bases, with 15 bases spanning the gap. CDR1 and CDR2 from the germline V gene are MNHEY and SMNVEV (reference sequence). This CDR3 has 14 residues. Written as DNA, the CDR3 is TGTGCCAGCAGCCTAGCTAGGGGAGACTACGAGCAGTACTTC. This gives the protein CASSLARGDYEQYF.

Of note for this clone: The same CDR3 arises from other DNA sequences in this sample as well. This sequence joins TRBV7-2 and TRBJ2-5, with D possibly TRBD2 on 7 matching bases. Germline lookup yields CDR1 SGHTA and CDR2 FQGNSA. V was trimmed by 4 bases and J by 4 bases, leaving 13 bases between them. The CDR3 runs 14 residues. The CDR3 DNA is TGTGCCAGCAGCTCTTCTAGGGGGGGAGAGACCCAGTACTTC. Translating it yields CASSSSRGGETQYF. Full variable domain (missing parts from reference TRBV7-2 and TRBJ2-5): GAGVSQSPSNKVTEKGKDVELRCDPISGHTALYWYRQSLGQGLEFLIYFQGNSAPDKSGLPSDRFSAERTGGSVSTLTIQRTQQEDSAVYLCASSSSRGGETQYFGPGTRLLVL.

The chain joins TRBV7-9 to TRBJ2-6; D is unresolved. Germline lookup yields CDR1 SEHNR and CDR2 FQNEAQ (reference sequence). The CDR3 length is 15 residues. V was pared by 3 bases and J by 4 bases, with 10 bases between. The CDR3 nucleotides are TGTGCCAGCAGCTTCTGGGTTTCAGGGGCCAACGTCCTGACTTTC. Its translation: CASSFWVSGANVLTF.

CDR3 amino acids: CASSRDHNQPQHF. DNA for the CDR3: TGTGCCAGCAGTCGGGACCACAATCAGCCCCAGCATTTT. The rearrangement joins TRBV11-1 to TRBJ1-5; D might be TRBD1 (5 bases). The CDR3 consists of 13 residues. The germline V gene encodes CDR1 SGHAT and CDR2 FQDESV (reference sequence). V dropped 6 bases and J dropped 3 bases, with 9 bases sitting between them.

The chain couples TRBV30 to TRBJ2-4, with 9 bases matching TRBD2. The V segment lost 2 bases and the J segment 8 bases; nucleotides outside the gene matches: 1. The germline gives CDR1 GTSNPN, CDR2 SVGIG (reference sequence). The length of the CDR3 is 12 residues. CDR3 bases: TGTGCCTGGAGTAGGACTAGCGACATTCAGTACTTC. Translated: CAWSRTSDIQYF. The full variable domain, its missing parts supplied by reference TRBV30 and TRBJ2-4, is SQTIHQWPATLVQPVGSPLSLECTVEGTSNPNLYWYRQAAGRGLQLLFYSVGIGQISSEVPQNLSASRPQDRQFILSSKKLLLSDSGFYLCAWSRTSDIQYFGAGTRLSVL.

The CDR3 loop is CASSLRSIVQVGTEAFF. As DNA, the CDR3 is TGTGCCAGCAGTTTGCGGAGCATCGTGCAGGTAGGCACTGAAGCTTTCTTT. The chain joins TRBV27 to TRBJ1-1, with D unclear. Per the germline V gene, CDR1 is MNHEY and CDR2 is SMNVEV (reference sequence). Trimming removed 3 bases from V and 4 bases from J, with 21 bases in between. This CDR3 comprises 17 residues.

The chain carries TRBV27 and TRBJ2-1, with D uncertain. The germline V gene encodes CDR1 MNHEY and CDR2 SMNVEV (reference sequence). V shed 1 base and J shed 6 bases, with 4 bases lying between them. The CDR3 runs to 12 residues. CDR3 sequence reads: CASSLLGNEQFF. CDR3 bases: TGTGCCAGCAGTTTATTAGGCAATGAGCAGTTCTTC.

This rearrangement joins TRBV2 to TRBJ2-5, with D maybe TRBD2 (5 bases). CDR3 size: 13 residues. Trimming shortened V by 6 bases and J by 2 bases, and 10 bases separated the two germline ends. Germline assignment: CDR1 SNHLY and CDR2 FYNNEI. The CDR3 reads CASRRERQETQYF. The CDR3, as DNA: TGTGCCAGCAGGAGGGAACGTCAAGAGACCCAGTACTTC.

The chain carries TRBV9 and TRBJ2-5; TRBD2 matches 13 bases. V shed 0 bases, J shed 5 bases, and the junction held 4 bases outside the gene matches. Germline CDR1 and CDR2: SGDLS and YYNGEE. The CDR3 has 16 residues. CDR3 coding DNA: TGTGCCAGCAGCGTAGGACTAGCGGGAGGTCTCGAGACCCAGTACTTC. Protein: CASSVGLAGGLETQYF.

This clone has just one count. V is TRBV18 and J is TRBJ2-3; 10 bases fit TRBD1. Germline CDR1 is KGHSH and CDR2 is LQKENI. With V trimmed by 2 bases and J by 2 bases, 10 bases remained unmatched. This CDR3 comprises 18 residues. The CDR3 DNA reads as TGTGCCAGCTCACCAGAGATTCAGGGGACAGGGGTCACAGATACGCAGTATTTT. It yields the protein CASSPEIQGTGVTDTQYF.

This sequence joins TRBV5-4 and TRBJ2-7; 8 nucleotides line up with TRBD1. The ends lost 3 bases at V and 1 base at J; junction bases unmatched: 6. This CDR3 comprises 15 residues. Germline CDR1 reads SGHNT; CDR2 reads YYREEE (reference sequence). CDR3 nucleotides: TGTGCCAGCAGCTACGACGGGACAGGATCCTACGAGCAGTACTTC. Protein product: CASSYDGTGSYEQYF. Full variable domain (remainder filled in from reference TRBV5-4 and TRBJ2-7): ETGVTQSPTHLIKTRGQQVTLRCSSQSGHNTVSWYQQALGQGPQFIFQYYREEENGRGNFPPRFSGLQFPNYSSELNVNALELDDSALYLCASSYDGTGSYEQYFGPGTRLTVT.

The gene calls are TRBV12-5 and TRBJ2-2; TRBD2 is a possible D gene (5 bases). V lost 0 bases, J lost 0 bases, and 11 bases lay in between. The V gene's germline CDR1 is LGHNT and CDR2 FRNRAP. The CDR3 sequence is 17 residues long. CDR3 loop: CASGLVRGAPNTGELFF. The CDR3, as DNA: TGTGCTAGTGGTTTGGTACGGGGTGCCCCGAACACCGGGGAGCTGTTTTTT.

J is TRBJ2-1 and V is TRBV18; 8 bases align to TRBD1. V shed 3 bases, J shed 4 bases, and the junction held 11 bases outside the gene matches. Per the germline V gene, CDR1 is KGHSH and CDR2 is LQKENI. The CDR3 has 17 residues. This chain's CDR3 is CASSPIQQGARYNEQFF. DNA for the CDR3: TGTGCCAGCTCACCGATTCAGCAGGGGGCCCGGTACAATGAGCAGTTCTTC.

Only one count was recorded for this clone. A junction end diverges from the germline sequence, so it may reflect a read error. The rearrangement joins TRBV7-7 to TRBJ2-5; possibly TRBD1 for D (6 bases). The CDR3 extends over 13 amino acids. CDR1 and CDR2 (germline): SSHAT, FNYEAQ (reference sequence). CDR3 protein: CASSRDTEETQYF. The CDR3 DNA reads TGTGCTAGCAGTAGGGACACGGAAGAGACCCAGTACTTC.

The chain carries TRBV28 and TRBJ2-1; 10 bases fit TRBD2. V trimming: 5 bases; J trimming: 4 bases; junction bases outside the gene matches: 14. Germline V gene sequence: CDR1 MDHEN, CDR2 SYDVKM. The CDR3 covers 18 residues. The CDR3 region has the DNA TGTGCCAGCAGTCCCCCCCCCGGAAGCGGGAGGGCTTACAATGAGCAGTTCTTC. It encodes CASSPPPGSGRAYNEQFF.

The rearrangement links TRBV28 to TRBJ2-4, with D possibly TRBD1 on 6 matching bases. The ends were cut back, 9 bases at V and 4 bases at J, with 7 bases in the middle. The CDR3 has 11 residues. Germline assignment: CDR1 MDHEN and CDR2 SYDVKM. The CDR3 DNA follows: TGTGCCAGTACAGGGAAAAACATTCAGTACTTC. Residues: CASTGKNIQYF.

The chain employs TRBV9 and TRBJ2-7; D might be TRBD1 (6 bases). Trimming stripped 0 bases from V and 2 bases from J, with 15 bases between. CDR1 is SGDLS and CDR2 is YYNGEE in the germline V gene. The CDR3 length is 16 residues. The CDR3 bases are TGTGCCAGCAGCGTAGTAGGTGGGGACAACCCCTACGAGCAGTACTTC. Translated: CASSVVGGDNPYEQYF. The entire variable domain, with the rest obtained from reference TRBV9 and TRBJ2-7, is as follows: DSGVTQTPKHLITATGQRVTLRCSPRSGDLSVYWYQQSLDQGLQFLIQYYNGEERAKGNILERFSAQQFPDLHSELNLSSLELGDSALYFCASSVVGGDNPYEQYFGPGTRLTVT.

This chain joins TRBV7-2 and TRBJ2-5, with D perhaps TRBD1 (6 bases). The end of the DNA fits TRBJ2-7 better, so the J call may be wrong. Germline CDR1 is SGHTA and CDR2 is FQGNSA. This CDR3 has 15 amino acids. The CDR3 is CASSESGTRSYEQYF. The CDR3, as DNA: TGTGCCAGCAGCGAATCCGGGACAAGATCATACGAGCAGTACTTC.

This clone was observed once. This chain uses TRBV7-3 with TRBJ2-1, with D possibly matching TRBD2 (6 bases). The V gene lost 3 bases and the J gene lost 5 bases, with 11 bases spanning the gap. This CDR3 is 14 amino acids long. Germline V gene sequence: CDR1 SGHTA, CDR2 FQGTGA. DNA of the CDR3: TGTGCCAGCAGCTTGGGCGGGGCTAACAATGAGCAGTTCTTC. Translating it yields CASSLGGANNEQFF.

CDR3 region: CASRDSGRAHEQYF. Written as DNA, the CDR3 is TGTGCCAGCAGAGATAGCGGGAGGGCCCACGAGCAGTACTTC. The rearrangement joins TRBV25-1 to TRBJ2-7; 11 nucleotides agree with TRBD2. With 6 bases clipped from V and 5 bases from J, the junction kept 6 bases outside the gene matches. The CDR3 loop spans 14 amino acids. Looked up from germline, CDR1 is MGHDK and CDR2 is SYGVNS.

The V call is TRBV28, the J call TRBJ2-7; D possibly corresponds to TRBD2 (5 bases). The CDR3 has 16 amino acids. V was pared by 7 bases and J by 6 bases, with 25 bases between. Germline CDR1 MDHEN, CDR2 SYDVKM. The CDR3 region has the DNA TGTGCCAGCACCCCCAGGTGGACTCGGGTTCGGGGCGAGCAGTACTTC. Its translation is CASTPRWTRVRGEQYF. The full variable domain, its missing parts supplied by reference TRBV28 and TRBJ2-7, is DVKVTQSSRYLVKRTGEKVFLECVQDMDHENMFWYRQDPGLGLRLIYFSYDVKMKEKGDIPEGYSVSREKKERFSLILESASTNQTSMYLCASTPRWTRVRGEQYFGPGTRLTVT.

This clone is a singleton in its sample. The chain links TRBV15 to TRBJ2-7, with 7 bases lining up with TRBD1. There are 14 residues in the CDR3. The germline V gene has CDR1 LNHNV and CDR2 YYDKDF (reference sequence). After removal of 1 base from V and 4 bases from J, the junction contained 4 bases not matched to a gene. CDR3 coding DNA: TGTGCCACCAGCAGAGGGGGGACAGCTTACGAGCAGTACTTC. Amino acid sequence: CATSRGGTAYEQYF.

As for this clone: Other DNA sequences of this sample code for an identical CDR3. The genes are TRBV19 and TRBJ2-7, with 8 bases aligning to TRBD1. Looked up from germline, CDR1 is LNHDA and CDR2 is SQIVND (reference sequence). Losses at the gene ends were 5 bases for V and 0 bases for J; bases not matched to a gene: 3. CDR3 length: 14 residues. The CDR3 region is CASSRQGSSYEQYF. The CDR3 DNA follows: TGTGCCAGTAGTCGACAGGGGTCCTCCTACGAGCAGTACTTC.

In the case of this clone: This sample includes further DNA sequences coding for the same CDR3. The chain recombines TRBV27 with TRBJ2-7; TRBD1 matches at 7 bases. CDR1 and CDR2 from the germline V gene are MNHEY and SMNVEV (reference sequence). The CDR3 is 13 amino acids. V dropped 3 bases and J dropped 3; count of bases not matched to a gene: 2. DNA for the CDR3: TGTGCCAGCAGTTTCGCAGGGGGCTACGAGCAGTACTTC. It specifies CASSFAGGYEQYF.

The genes are TRBV5-1 and TRBJ1-4, with 8 bases matching TRBD1. CDR3 length: 15 amino acids. Germline-derived CDR1 and CDR2 are SGHRS and YFSETQ. Trimming removed 4 bases from V and 8 bases from J; junction bases left unmatched: 10. CDR3 coding DNA: TGCGCCAGCAGCAGGTCCGGGACAGGAGGGGAAAAACTGTTTTTT. This encodes CASSRSGTGGEKLFF.

The table lists this clone with a few counts. The chain joins TRBV5-5 to TRBJ2-3, with a tentative D call TRBD1 (6 bases). The germline gives CDR1 SGHKS, CDR2 YYEKEE (reference sequence). This CDR3 is 15 amino acids long. V shed 2 bases and J shed 0 bases, with 10 bases lying between them. CDR3 bases: TGTGCCAGCAGCTTAGGAGGACAGAGCACAGATACGCAGTATTTT. It is translated as CASSLGGQSTDTQYF.

The CDR3, as DNA: TGTGCCAGTAGTATGGGAGGCGCGACCCAGTACTTC. Translated, it gives CASSMGGATQYF. J is TRBJ2-5 and V is TRBV19; D perhaps matches TRBD2 (6 bases). There are 12 residues in the CDR3. V lost 3 bases to trimming and J lost 7 bases, with 9 bases between them. Per germline, CDR1 LNHDA and CDR2 SQIVND (reference sequence).

This clone was observed a few times. The chain recombines TRBV7-9 with TRBJ1-4, with 7 bases aligning to TRBD1. V gave up 5 bases and J gave up 3 bases; unmatched junction bases: 6. The germline V gene encodes CDR1 SEHNR and CDR2 FQNEAQ (reference sequence). CDR3 length equals 15 residues. CDR3 nucleotides: TGTGCCAGCAGCCTCCGGGACAGCGCTAATGAAAAACTGTTTTTT. It specifies CASSLRDSANEKLFF.